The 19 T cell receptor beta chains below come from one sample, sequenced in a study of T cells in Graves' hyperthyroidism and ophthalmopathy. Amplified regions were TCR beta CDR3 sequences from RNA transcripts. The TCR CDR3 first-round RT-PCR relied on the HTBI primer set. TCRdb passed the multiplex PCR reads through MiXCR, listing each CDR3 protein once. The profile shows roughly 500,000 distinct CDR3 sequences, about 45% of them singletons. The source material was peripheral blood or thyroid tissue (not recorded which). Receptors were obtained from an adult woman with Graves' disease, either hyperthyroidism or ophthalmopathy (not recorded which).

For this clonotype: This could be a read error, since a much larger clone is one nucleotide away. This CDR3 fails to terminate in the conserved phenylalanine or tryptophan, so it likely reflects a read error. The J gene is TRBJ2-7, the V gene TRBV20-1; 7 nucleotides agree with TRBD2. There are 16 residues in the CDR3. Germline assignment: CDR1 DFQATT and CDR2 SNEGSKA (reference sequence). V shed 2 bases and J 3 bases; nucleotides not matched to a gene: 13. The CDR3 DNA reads TGCAGTGCTAGAATCATTAGCGGGTTTCCTGGCTACGAGCAGTACCTC. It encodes CSARIISGFPGYEQYL.

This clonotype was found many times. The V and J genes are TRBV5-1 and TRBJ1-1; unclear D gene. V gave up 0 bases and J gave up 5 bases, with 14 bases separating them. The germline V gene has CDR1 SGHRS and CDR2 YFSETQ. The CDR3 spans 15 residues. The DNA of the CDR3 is TGCGCCAGCAGCTTGGGTGAGACAAGTGGGACTGAAGCTTTCTTT. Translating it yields CASSLGETSGTEAFF.

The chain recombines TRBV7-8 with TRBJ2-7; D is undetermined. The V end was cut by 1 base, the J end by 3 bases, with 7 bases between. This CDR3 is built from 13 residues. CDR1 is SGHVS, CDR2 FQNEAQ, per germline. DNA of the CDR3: TGTGCCAGCAGCTTAGACCTTAACTACGAGCAGTACTTC. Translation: CASSLDLNYEQYF.

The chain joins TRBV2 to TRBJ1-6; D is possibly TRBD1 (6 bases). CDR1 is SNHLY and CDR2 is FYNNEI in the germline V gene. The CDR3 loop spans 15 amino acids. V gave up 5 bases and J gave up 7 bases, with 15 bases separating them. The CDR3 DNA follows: TGTGCCAGCAGTCCGGCCAGGGGAGGGAATTCACCCCTCCACTTT. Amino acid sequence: CASSPARGGNSPLHF.

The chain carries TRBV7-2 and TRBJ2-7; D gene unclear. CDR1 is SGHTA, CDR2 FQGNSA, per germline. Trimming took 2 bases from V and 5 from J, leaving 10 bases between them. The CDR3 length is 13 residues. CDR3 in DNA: TGTGCCAGCAGCTTACAGGTGGCGGACGAGCAGTACTTC. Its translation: CASSLQVADEQYF.

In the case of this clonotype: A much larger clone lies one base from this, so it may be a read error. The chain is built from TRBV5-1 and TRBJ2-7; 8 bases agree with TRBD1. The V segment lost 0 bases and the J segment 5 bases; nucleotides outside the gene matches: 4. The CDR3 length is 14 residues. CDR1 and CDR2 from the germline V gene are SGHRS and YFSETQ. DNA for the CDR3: TGCGCCAGCAGCTTGGGGACAGGGACCAACGAGCAGTACTTC. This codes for CASSLGTGTNEQYF.

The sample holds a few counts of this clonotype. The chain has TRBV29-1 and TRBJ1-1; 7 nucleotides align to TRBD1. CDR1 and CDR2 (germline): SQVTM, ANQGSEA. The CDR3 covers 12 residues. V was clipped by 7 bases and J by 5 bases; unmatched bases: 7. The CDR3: CSADRVGTEAFF. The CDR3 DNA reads TGCAGCGCTGACAGGGTGGGTACTGAAGCTTTCTTT.

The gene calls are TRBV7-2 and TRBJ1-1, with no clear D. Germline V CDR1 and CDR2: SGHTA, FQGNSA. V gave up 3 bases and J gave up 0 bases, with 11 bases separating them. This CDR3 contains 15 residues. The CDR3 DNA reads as TGTGCCAGCAGCTTGGCTCGGGTCTTGAACACTGAAGCTTTCTTT. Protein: CASSLARVLNTEAFF.

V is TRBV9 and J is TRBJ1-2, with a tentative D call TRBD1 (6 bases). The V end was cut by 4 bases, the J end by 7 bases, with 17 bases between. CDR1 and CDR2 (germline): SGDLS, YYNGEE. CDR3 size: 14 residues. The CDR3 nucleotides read TGTGCCAGCAGCTCAACACAGGGTTTCGGTGGCTACACCTTC. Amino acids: CASSSTQGFGGYTF. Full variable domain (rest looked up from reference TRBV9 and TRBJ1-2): DSGVTQTPKHLITATGQRVTLRCSPRSGDLSVYWYQQSLDQGLQFLIQYYNGEERAKGNILERFSAQQFPDLHSELNLSSLELGDSALYFCASSSTQGFGGYTFGSGTRLTVV.

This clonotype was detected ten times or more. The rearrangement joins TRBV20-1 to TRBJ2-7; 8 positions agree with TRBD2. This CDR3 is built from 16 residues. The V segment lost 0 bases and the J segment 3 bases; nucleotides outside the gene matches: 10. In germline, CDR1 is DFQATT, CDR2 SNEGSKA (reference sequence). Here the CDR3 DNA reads TGCAGTGCTAGAGATCGTCTACTAGCGGTAAACTACGAGCAGTACTTC. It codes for CSARDRLLAVNYEQYF.

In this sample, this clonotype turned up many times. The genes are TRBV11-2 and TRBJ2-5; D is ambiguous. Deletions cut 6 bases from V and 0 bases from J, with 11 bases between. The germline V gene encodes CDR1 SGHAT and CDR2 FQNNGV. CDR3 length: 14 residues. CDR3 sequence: CASRKIGNQETQYF. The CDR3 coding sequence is TGTGCCAGCAGAAAGATTGGAAACCAAGAGACCCAGTACTTC.

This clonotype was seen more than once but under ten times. The CDR3 DNA reads as TGTGCCAGCAGTAAGCCGGGACTAGCCTACGAGCAGTACTTC. The encoded protein is CASSKPGLAYEQYF. The V and J genes are TRBV7-9 and TRBJ2-7; TRBD2 matches 8 bases. Per germline, CDR1 SEHNR and CDR2 FQNEAQ (reference sequence). With 6 bases clipped from V and 2 bases from J, the junction kept 6 bases outside the gene matches. The CDR3 is 14 amino acids. Complete variable domain (other parts from reference TRBV7-9 and TRBJ2-7): DTGVSQNPRHKITKRGQNVTFRCDPISEHNRLYWYRQTLGQGPEFLTYFQNEAQLEKSRLLSDRFSAERPKGSFSTLEIQRTEQGDSAMYLCASSKPGLAYEQYFGPGTRLTVT.

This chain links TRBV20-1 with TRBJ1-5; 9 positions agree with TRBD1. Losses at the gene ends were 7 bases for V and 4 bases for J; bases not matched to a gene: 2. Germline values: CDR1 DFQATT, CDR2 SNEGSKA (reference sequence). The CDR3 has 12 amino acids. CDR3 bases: TGCAGTGGGGGGACAGGGAATCAGCCCCAGCATTTT. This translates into CSGGTGNQPQHF.

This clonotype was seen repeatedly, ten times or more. The CDR3 reads CASSLDVGGEREQYF. In DNA, the CDR3 is TGCGCCAGCAGCTTGGATGTAGGGGGCGAACGCGAGCAGTACTTC. The chain links TRBV5-1 to TRBJ2-7; 7 bases are a match to TRBD1. Germline loops: CDR1 SGHRS, CDR2 YFSETQ. V lost 0 bases to trimming and J lost 6 bases; unmatched junction nucleotides: 9. The CDR3 covers 15 residues.

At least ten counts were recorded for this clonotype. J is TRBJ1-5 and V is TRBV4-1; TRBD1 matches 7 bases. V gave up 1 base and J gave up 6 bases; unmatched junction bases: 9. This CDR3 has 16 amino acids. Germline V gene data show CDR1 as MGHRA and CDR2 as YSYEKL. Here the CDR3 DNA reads TGCGCCAGCAGCCAAGGGGTCAGGGGGAGGATTCAGCCCCAGCATTTT. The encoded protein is CASSQGVRGRIQPQHF.

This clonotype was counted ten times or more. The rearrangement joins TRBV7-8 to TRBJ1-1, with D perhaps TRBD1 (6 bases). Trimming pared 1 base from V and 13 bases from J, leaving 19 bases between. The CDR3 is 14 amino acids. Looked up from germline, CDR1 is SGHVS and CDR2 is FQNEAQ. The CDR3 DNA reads TGTGCCAGCAGCTTAGTTGGATGGGGACACAGTGATTTCTTT. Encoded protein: CASSLVGWGHSDFF.

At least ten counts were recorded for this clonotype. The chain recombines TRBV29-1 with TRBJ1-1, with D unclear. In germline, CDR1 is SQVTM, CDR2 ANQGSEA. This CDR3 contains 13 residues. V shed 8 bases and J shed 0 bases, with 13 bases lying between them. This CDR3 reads CSTRDGMNTEAFF. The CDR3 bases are TGCAGCACCCGAGACGGAATGAACACTGAAGCTTTCTTT. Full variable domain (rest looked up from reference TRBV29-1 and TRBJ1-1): SAVISQKPSRDICQRGTSLTIQCQVDSQVTMMFWYRQQPGQSLTLIATANQGSEATYESGFVIDKFPISRPNLTFSTLTVSNMSPEDSSIYLCSTRDGMNTEAFFGQGTRLTVV.

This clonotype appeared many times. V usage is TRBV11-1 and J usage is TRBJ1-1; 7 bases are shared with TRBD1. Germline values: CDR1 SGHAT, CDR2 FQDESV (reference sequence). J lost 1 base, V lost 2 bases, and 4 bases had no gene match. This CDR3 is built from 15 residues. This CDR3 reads CASSLRQGKNTEAFF. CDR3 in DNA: TGTGCCAGCAGCTTACGACAGGGTAAGAACACTGAAGCTTTCTTT.

The CDR3 spells CASSLSRAGANVLTF. The DNA of the CDR3 is TGTGCCAGCAGCTTATCACGGGCTGGGGCCAACGTCCTGACTTTC. The V and J genes are TRBV7-2 and TRBJ2-6, with D uncertain. Trimming stripped 2 bases from V and 2 bases from J, with 7 bases between. The CDR3 runs 15 residues. Germline CDR1 and CDR2: SGHTA and FQGNSA.